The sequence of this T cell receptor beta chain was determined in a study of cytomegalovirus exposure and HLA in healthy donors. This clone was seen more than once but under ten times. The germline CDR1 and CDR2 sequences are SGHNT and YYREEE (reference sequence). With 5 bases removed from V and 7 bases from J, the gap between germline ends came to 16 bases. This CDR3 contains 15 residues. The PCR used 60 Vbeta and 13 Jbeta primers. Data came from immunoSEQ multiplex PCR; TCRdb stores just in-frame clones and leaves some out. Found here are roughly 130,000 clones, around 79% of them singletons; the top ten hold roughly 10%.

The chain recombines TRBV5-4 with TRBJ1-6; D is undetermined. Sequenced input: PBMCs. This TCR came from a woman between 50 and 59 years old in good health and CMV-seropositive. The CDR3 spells CASRELRGVNSPLHF. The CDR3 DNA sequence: TGTGCCAGCAGGGAGTTGCGGGGTGTGAATTCACCCCTCCACTTT.